This T cell receptor (beta chain) was retrieved from a study of T cell responses to AZD1222 COVID-19 vaccine. TCRdb's copy holds only in-frame clones and misses some; the assay was immunoSEQ multiplex PCR. The table records 180,000 or so clones, 88% of them present only once. With 2 bases clipped from V and 7 bases from J, the junction kept 6 bases outside the gene matches. Per the germline V gene, CDR1 is SGHNT and CDR2 is YYREEE (reference sequence). This CDR3 contains 14 residues. The chain is built from TRBV5-4 and TRBJ1-1; 9 positions match TRBD1. The sample in question was peripheral blood, obtained on day 0 of AZD1222 vaccination. The receptor comes from an adult in good health. Here the CDR3 reads CASSFRTGEDEAFF. The CDR3 bases are TGTGCCAGCAGCTTCCGGACAGGGGAAGATGAAGCTTTCTTT.